Below are 25 T cell receptor beta chains sequenced from a single sample in a study of blood T cell repertoires in COVID-19 (dated by TCRdb to 2020 to 2021). To prepare the library, the immunoSEQ multiplex PCR assay was applied. As stored in TCRdb, this immuneACCESS dataset retains in-frame rearrangements with V and J assigned. A fraction of the clones does not appear; measured against another copy, unresolved V genes explain less than half of the discrepancy, and the remainder lacks a known reason. The table for this sample lists 150,000 to 200,000 clones; around 81% of them were counted only once. The ten largest make up approximately 10% of the sample. The sample taken for sequencing was peripheral blood. These receptors were taken from a woman in her thirties or forties with COVID-19, enrolled during active disease.

This chain joins TRBV30 and TRBJ1-1, with 7 bases lining up with TRBD1. V trimming: 3 bases; J trimming: 0 bases; junction bases outside the gene matches: 4. This CDR3 spans 14 amino acids. CDR1 is GTSNPN, CDR2 SVGIG, per germline (reference sequence). The CDR3, as DNA: TGTGCCTGGAGAAAACAGGGGTTGAACACTGAAGCTTTCTTT. Its translation is CAWRKQGLNTEAFF. The full variable domain, with the rest looked up from reference TRBV30 and TRBJ1-1, is SQTIHQWPATLVQPVGSPLSLECTVEGTSNPNLYWYRQAAGRGLQLLFYSVGIGQISSEVPQNLSASRPQDRQFILSSKKLLLSDSGFYLCAWRKQGLNTEAFFGQGTRLTVV.

The chain carries TRBV14 and TRBJ1-1, with D perhaps TRBD1 (6 bases). The CDR3 is 15 residues long. V was trimmed by 4 bases and J by 5 bases, leaving 17 bases between them. Germline V gene lookup returns CDR1 SGHDN and CDR2 FVKESK. CDR3 DNA: TGTGCCAGCAGCCCCACGGGCAGGGGTTGGACTGAAGCTTTCTTT. Its protein is CASSPTGRGWTEAFF.

The chain recombines TRBV7-8 with TRBJ2-7; no definite D call. The V end was cut by 4 bases, the J end by 0 bases, with 13 bases between. This CDR3 region has 15 residues. Germline CDR1 and CDR2: SGHVS and FQNEAQ. CDR3 nucleotide sequence: TGTGCCAGCAGCTCCACCCCCGGCGGCTCCTACGAGCAGTACTTC. Its translation: CASSSTPGGSYEQYF.

CDR3 DNA: TGTGCCAGCAGCGTAGGACCACAGGGGAACTACGAGCAGTACTTC. Amino acids: CASSVGPQGNYEQYF. The rearrangement links TRBV9 to TRBJ2-7, with 7 positions matching TRBD1. The CDR3 consists of 15 residues. From germline, CDR1 is SGDLS and CDR2 YYNGEE. V shed 0 bases, J shed 3 bases, and the junction held 6 bases outside the gene matches.

This clone was found once. The chain recombines TRBV14 with TRBJ1-1, with 7 bases aligning to TRBD1. The CDR3 spans 13 residues. Unmatched junction bases numbered 3, after V lost 5 bases and J lost 3 bases. Germline loops: CDR1 SGHDN, CDR2 FVKESK. The CDR3 bases are TGTGCCAGCAGCTCACAGGGGTACACTGAAGCTTTCTTT. Its protein product is CASSSQGYTEAFF.

This chain uses TRBV9 with TRBJ2-7; D is perhaps TRBD2 (6 bases). Trimming removed 0 bases from V and 2 bases from J, with 12 bases in between. CDR3 length: 15 amino acids. Per the germline V gene, CDR1 is SGDLS and CDR2 is YYNGEE. The CDR3 nucleotides read TGTGCCAGCAGCGTAGGGGGGGTCTCAGCCTACGAGCAGTACTTC. It codes for CASSVGGVSAYEQYF.

CDR3 residues: CASSLTSGIYNEQFF. DNA of the CDR3: TGTGCCAGCAGTTTGACTAGCGGAATATACAATGAGCAGTTCTTC. V usage is TRBV28 and J usage is TRBJ2-1; 9 nucleotides line up with TRBD2. CDR3 length: 15 residues. Trimming cost V 3 bases and J 4 bases; bases outside gene matches: 4. Germline V gene sequence: CDR1 MDHEN, CDR2 SYDVKM.

The chain joins TRBV12-3 or TRBV12-4 to TRBJ2-3; weak D call: TRBD2 (5 bases). The CDR3 runs to 12 residues. With 3 bases removed from V and 5 bases from J, the gap between germline ends came to 6 bases. The CDR3 nucleotides are TGTGCCAGCAGTTTGAGGGAAGATACGCAGTATTTT. It specifies CASSLREDTQYF.

V and J are TRBV25-1 and TRBJ2-3; TRBD1 matches 7 bases. Trimming at V came to 6 bases and at J to 3 bases, leaving 6 bases not matched to a gene. In germline, CDR1 is MGHDK, CDR2 SYGVNS. CDR3 length: 14 amino acids. This CDR3 is CASSPGTVTDTQYF. DNA for the CDR3: TGTGCCAGCAGCCCGGGGACAGTGACAGATACGCAGTATTTT.

The CDR3 reads CASSWFRTSGRAGFF. CDR3 sequence (DNA): TGTGCCAGCAGTTGGTTTAGGACTAGCGGGAGGGCCGGGTTCTTC. This chain links TRBV28 with TRBJ2-1, with 15 bases matching TRBD2. V trimming: 4 bases; J trimming: 15 bases; junction bases outside the gene matches: 10. There are 15 residues in the CDR3. Germline loops: CDR1 MDHEN, CDR2 SYDVKM.

This clone has a handful of counts. The chain recombines TRBV2 with TRBJ1-1, with TRBD1 matching 10 bases. Germline V lookup: CDR1 SNHLY, CDR2 FYNNEI. J lost 1 base, V lost 6 bases, and 5 bases had no gene match. There are 15 residues in the CDR3. Here the CDR3 reads CASRARQGANTEAFF. As DNA, the CDR3 is TGTGCCAGCAGAGCGAGACAGGGGGCGAACACTGAAGCTTTCTTT.

The genes are TRBV5-6 and TRBJ2-1; 9 bases fit TRBD1. The ends lost 0 bases at V and 9 bases at J; junction bases unmatched: 4. CDR1 is SGHDT and CDR2 is YYEEEE in the germline V gene. This CDR3 comprises 14 residues. CDR3 nucleotide sequence: TGTGCCAGCAGCTTGGACAGGGGGCTGGGTGAGCAGTTCTTC. Encoded protein: CASSLDRGLGEQFF.

The V gene is TRBV7-9, the J gene TRBJ1-1; the match to TRBD1 covers 7 bases. Trimming at V came to 3 bases and at J to 0 bases, leaving 13 bases not matched to a gene. CDR3 size: 18 residues. Germline lookup yields CDR1 SEHNR and CDR2 FQNEAQ (reference sequence). CDR3 nucleotide sequence: TGTGCCAGCAGCTTTGACAAAGGGGTCACAGGGGTGAACACTGAAGCTTTCTTT. Amino acids: CASSFDKGVTGVNTEAFF.

The V gene is TRBV19, the J gene TRBJ1-1; D call uncertain. The germline V gene encodes CDR1 LNHDA and CDR2 SQIVND (reference sequence). V lost 4 bases to trimming and J lost 1 base, with 7 bases between them. The CDR3 contains 13 residues. CDR3 in amino acids: CASSNTRNTEAFF. DNA of the CDR3: TGTGCCAGTAGTAATACAAGGAACACTGAAGCTTTCTTT. The complete variable domain, with remaining parts taken from reference TRBV19 and TRBJ1-1, reads DGGITQSPKYLFRKEGQNVTLSCEQNLNHDAMYWYRQDPGQGLRLIYYSQIVNDFQKGDIAEGYSVSREKKESFPLTVTSAQKNPTAFYLCASSNTRNTEAFFGQGTRLTVV.

This clone was observed a few times. The V gene is TRBV7-9, the J gene TRBJ2-7, with TRBD2 matching over 7 bases. J gave up 7 bases and V 5 bases, and 8 bases lay outside the gene matches. CDR3 length: 13 amino acids. CDR1 is SEHNR, CDR2 FQNEAQ, per germline (reference sequence). Here the CDR3 reads CASSMGGVGEQYF. In DNA, the CDR3 is TGTGCCAGCAGCATGGGAGGGGTGGGAGAGCAGTACTTC.

This chain uses TRBV5-1 with TRBJ2-5; 9 nucleotides line up with TRBD1. Germline V gene data show CDR1 as SGHRS and CDR2 as YFSETQ. The J segment lost 4 bases and the V segment lost 2 bases, leaving 6 bases of the junction unmatched. This CDR3 region has 15 residues. In DNA form, the CDR3 reads TGCGCCAGCAGCTTCCGGGACAGGGAAAGAGAGACCCAGTACTTC. It codes for CASSFRDRERETQYF. Full variable domain (remainder filled in from reference TRBV5-1 and TRBJ2-5): KAGVTQTPRYLIKTRGQQVTLSCSPISGHRSVSWYQQTPGQGLQFLFEYFSETQRNKGNFPGRFSGRQFSNSRSEMNVSTLELGDSALYLCASSFRDRERETQYFGPGTRLLVL.

The chain joins TRBV10-3 to TRBJ2-3; 7 positions agree with TRBD1. There are 12 residues in the CDR3. CDR1 is ENHRY and CDR2 is SYGVKD in the germline V gene. The J segment lost 5 bases and the V segment lost 9 bases, leaving 5 bases of the junction unmatched. CDR3 sequence: CAIRQGRDTQYF. CDR3 in DNA: TGTGCCATTCGACAGGGACGAGATACGCAGTATTTT.

V is TRBV30 and J is TRBJ1-6; TRBD1 is a possible D gene (5 bases). V was clipped by 2 bases and J by 8 bases, with 10 bases between them. The CDR3 has 13 amino acids. Germline CDR1 reads GTSNPN; CDR2 reads SVGIG (reference sequence). The CDR3 is CAWSPGGDSPLHF. For the CDR3, the DNA is TGTGCCTGGAGTCCCGGGGGGGATTCACCCCTCCACTTT.

This sequence joins TRBV11-2 and TRBJ1-2; D ambiguous. Between the trimmed V and J ends, which lost 0 bases and 7 bases, there was a span of 12 bases. CDR1 is SGHAT, CDR2 FQNNGV, per germline. The CDR3 runs 14 residues. The CDR3: CASSLDAISSGYTF. Here the CDR3 DNA reads TGTGCCAGCAGCTTAGATGCAATAAGCTCTGGCTACACCTTC.

The V gene is TRBV2, the J gene TRBJ1-4, with D tentatively TRBD1 (6 bases). V was pared by 0 bases and J by 6 bases, with 11 bases between. The CDR3 is 15 amino acids. The germline V gene has CDR1 SNHLY and CDR2 FYNNEI. As DNA, the CDR3 is TGTGCCAGCAGTGAAGCGCCACAGGGATATGAAAAACTGTTTTTT. Translated: CASSEAPQGYEKLFF.

V usage is TRBV28 and J usage is TRBJ1-1; 7 bases agree with TRBD1. This CDR3 has 16 amino acids. The germline CDR1 and CDR2 sequences are MDHEN and SYDVKM. The junction had 11 bases not matched to a gene; V was cut back by 6 bases and J by 1 base. In nucleotides, the CDR3 is TGTGCCAGCAGCCCAGGACAGGACTACCCGAACACTGAAGCTTTCTTT. Translation gives CASSPGQDYPNTEAFF.

This chain links TRBV11-3 with TRBJ2-1; 7 bases agree with TRBD2. The CDR3 has 15 amino acids. The J segment lost 7 bases and the V segment lost 5 bases, leaving 11 bases of the junction unmatched. Germline V gene data show CDR1 as SGHNT and CDR2 as YENEEA. The CDR3 nucleotides read TGTGCCAGCAGCCGACGACTAGCTGGCATGAATGAGCAGTTCTTC. It is translated as CASSRRLAGMNEQFF.

This clone was seen a handful of times. CDR3 nucleotides: TGTGCCAGCACAAAGGGGACAGGGCTCTCCTACGAGCAGTACTTC. This encodes CASTKGTGLSYEQYF. The gene calls are TRBV11-2 and TRBJ2-7, with TRBD1 identical over 9 bases. Germline-derived CDR1 and CDR2 are SGHAT and FQNNGV. This CDR3 contains 15 residues. Trimming removed 7 bases from V and 0 bases from J; junction bases left unmatched: 7. Drawing the rest from reference TRBV11-2 and TRBJ2-7, the complete variable domain is EAGVAQSPRYKIIEKRQSVAFWCNPISGHATLYWYQQILGQGPKLLIQFQNNGVVDDSQLPKDRFSAERLKGVDSTLKIQPAKLEDSAVYLCASTKGTGLSYEQYFGPGTRLTVT.

The gene calls are TRBV20-1 and TRBJ2-1; D unresolved. Germline values: CDR1 DFQATT, CDR2 SNEGSKA (reference sequence). V was trimmed by 7 bases and J by 3 bases, leaving 4 bases between them. This CDR3 has 10 amino acids. CDR3 DNA: TGCAGTGGAGGCTACAATGAGCAGTTCTTC. It is translated as CSGGYNEQFF.

The V gene is TRBV7-9, the J gene TRBJ2-3, with TRBD1 as a possible D gene (6 bases). The V gene lost 11 bases and the J gene lost 2 bases, with 14 bases spanning the gap. Germline lookup yields CDR1 SEHNR and CDR2 FQNEAQ (reference sequence). This CDR3 region has 13 residues. The CDR3 DNA reads TGTGCCTATCGGGCAGGGGACACAGATACGCAGTATTTT. Translating it yields CAYRAGDTDTQYF.